The subject of this entry is one T cell receptor beta chain. What it binds is not known. A much larger clone differs from this one at a single base, so this may be a read error. The germline gives CDR1 SGHRS, CDR2 YFSETQ. The CDR3 runs 18 residues. This sample is drawn from a study of T-cell memory formation after mild COVID-19. After 5'RACE with constant-segment primers, TCR alpha and TCR beta cDNA libraries carrying sample barcodes and UMIs were obtained. From the 5' RACE reads, TCRdb called clonotypes with MiXCR, one entry per CDR3 protein. The sample holds 200,000 to 250,000 distinct CDR3 sequences, approximately 10% seen once. The study, taken as a whole, reports: The study detected some responding clones in pre-infection memory, suggesting cross-reactive memory joined. Whereas later expanders leaned CD4+, clones contracting day 15 to 85 showed a balanced CD4/CD8 makeup. CD4+ contracting clones lay mainly in CM and EM, CD8+ ones in EMRA.

This sequence joins TRBV5-1 and TRBJ2-4, with D perhaps given as TRBD1 or TRBD2 (6 bases each). What was sequenced was PBMCs or a T cell subset sorted from them (not recorded which). This clonotype was sampled from a man aged 18 to 30 who had mild COVID-19 (a few samples of this study predate the infection). Cell type and time point are not known. The CDR3 loop reads CASSLRGDTGAAKNFQYF. In DNA form, the CDR3 reads TGCGCCAGCAGCCTGAGGGGGGACACGGGGGCGGCCAAAAACTTTCAGTACTTC.